Presented here are 21 T cell receptor beta chains from one specimen sequenced in a study of cytomegalovirus exposure and HLA in healthy donors. Primers: 60 Vbeta forward and 13 Jbeta reverse. The data were produced by immunoSEQ multiplex PCR, yet TCRdb's version contains in-frame clones alone and is incomplete. The table lists some 140,000 clones, approximately 85% of them singletons. The sequenced sample was PBMCs. These receptors were taken from a woman aged 25-40 years in good health and CMV-seropositive.

CDR3 nucleotides: TGTGCCAGCAGGAAAGGCGGGAGTTCCTACGAGCAGTACTTC. As protein: CASRKGGSSYEQYF. The J gene is TRBJ2-7, the V gene TRBV5-6; 7 nucleotides match TRBD2. The CDR3 contains 14 residues. Per germline, CDR1 SGHDT and CDR2 YYEEEE. Trimming cost V 5 bases and J 1 base; bases outside gene matches: 6.

The chain couples TRBV7-3 to TRBJ2-5, with D possibly matching TRBD1 (5 bases). The V gene's germline CDR1 is SGHTA and CDR2 FQGTGA. V dropped 2 bases and J dropped 5 bases, with 9 bases sitting between them. The CDR3 spans 13 residues. The CDR3 loop is CASSLSGWETQYF. For the CDR3, the DNA is TGTGCCAGCAGCTTATCAGGGTGGGAGACCCAGTACTTC.

This rearrangement joins TRBV28 to TRBJ2-5; D perhaps matches TRBD1 (5 bases). The CDR3 has 14 amino acids. Germline V gene sequence: CDR1 MDHEN, CDR2 SYDVKM. V lost 6 bases and J 1 base, leaving 12 bases between the germline ends. DNA of the CDR3: TGTGCCAGCAGGTCACCAGGGTTCCAAGAGACCCAGTACTTC. It encodes CASRSPGFQETQYF.

The V call is TRBV28, the J call TRBJ1-5; tentatively, D is TRBD1 (5 bases). This CDR3 has 13 amino acids. Germline CDR1 and CDR2: MDHEN and SYDVKM. V lost 11 bases, J lost 7 bases, and 18 bases lay in between. The CDR3, as DNA: TGTGCCGCTCGTCCGGGGGGTGCACAGCCCCAGCATTTT. This codes for CAARPGGAQPQHF.

The chain carries TRBV6-4 and TRBJ2-2; tentatively, D is TRBD2 (6 bases). The CDR3 loop spans 13 amino acids. The ends were cut back, 4 bases at V and 3 bases at J, with 6 bases in the middle. Germline loops: CDR1 MRHNA, CDR2 SNTAGT. The chain's CDR3 is CASSAGDTGELFF. CDR3 bases: TGTGCCAGCAGTGCGGGAGACACCGGGGAGCTGTTTTTT.

In this sample, this clone turned up once. The gene calls are TRBV7-3 and TRBJ1-2; 10 bases fit TRBD1. The length of the CDR3 is 14 residues. Per the germline V gene, CDR1 is SGHTA and CDR2 is FQGTGA. The V segment lost 5 bases and the J segment 5 bases; nucleotides outside the gene matches: 5. CDR3 in DNA: TGTGCCAGCAGCCCTCGGGGACAGGGGTATGGCTACACCTTC. It codes for CASSPRGQGYGYTF. Filled out from reference TRBV7-3 and TRBJ1-2, the complete variable domain reads GAGVSQTPSNKVTEKGKYVELRCDPISGHTALYWYRQSLGQGPEFLIYFQGTGAADDSGLPNDRFFAVRPEGSVSTLKIQRTERGDSAVYLCASSPRGQGYGYTFGSGTRLTVV.

V is TRBV7-6 and J is TRBJ2-3; D gene uncertain. In germline, CDR1 is SGHVS, CDR2 FNYEAQ. The V end lost 1 base, the J end lost 0 bases, and 8 bases lay between the germline ends. The CDR3 length is 15 residues. CDR3 protein: CASSLGYSSTDTQYF. The CDR3 bases are TGTGCCAGCAGCTTAGGTTACTCTAGCACAGATACGCAGTATTTT.

The chain uses TRBV28 and TRBJ2-7; D perhaps matches TRBD1 (6 bases). The V gene lost 6 bases and the J gene lost 1 base, with 10 bases spanning the gap. CDR1 is MDHEN, CDR2 SYDVKM, per germline. The CDR3 has 13 amino acids. The CDR3 coding sequence is TGTGCCAGCAGAACTCAGGGGTCCTACGAGCAGTACTTC. It codes for CASRTQGSYEQYF.

This clone was found a few times. The chain recombines TRBV27 with TRBJ1-4; 9 bases align to TRBD1. The CDR3 extends over 16 amino acids. Losses at the gene ends were 7 bases for V and 6 bases for J; bases not matched to a gene: 12. Germline CDR1 is MNHEY and CDR2 is SMNVEV (reference sequence). The CDR3 reads CASKRTYRGQDEKLFF. The CDR3 nucleotides are TGTGCCAGCAAACGAACTTACAGGGGGCAAGATGAAAAACTGTTTTTT.

The V and J genes are TRBV28 and TRBJ1-5; 9 nucleotides align to TRBD1. Germline CDR1 reads MDHEN; CDR2 reads SYDVKM. The CDR3 has 15 residues. V gave up 7 bases and J gave up 1 base; unmatched junction bases: 5. The CDR3 sequence is CASISGTGSNQPQHF. CDR3 nucleotides: TGTGCCAGCATCTCCGGGACAGGGAGCAATCAGCCCCAGCATTTT.

This chain links TRBV5-1 with TRBJ2-1, with D possibly TRBD1 on 6 matching bases. Deletions cut 0 bases from V and 7 bases from J, with 8 bases between. CDR3 length: 13 residues. The germline V gene encodes CDR1 SGHRS and CDR2 YFSETQ. CDR3 in DNA: TGCGCCAGCAGCTTGGACACAGGGAATGAGCAGTTCTTC. Its translation is CASSLDTGNEQFF.

The chain carries TRBV5-1 and TRBJ1-3; a weak D match, TRBD1 (6 bases). Germline V gives CDR1 SGHRS, CDR2 YFSETQ. V lost 1 base and J 15 bases, leaving 23 bases between the germline ends. CDR3 size: 15 residues. The CDR3 DNA follows: TGCGCCAGCAGCTTGCGTCCGAGCTCTCTGGAAGGGGGATATTTT. Protein: CASSLRPSSLEGGYF.

The J gene is TRBJ2-5, the V gene TRBV18; TRBD2 might be the D (6 bases). This CDR3 contains 16 residues. The ends were cut back, 1 base at V and 1 base at J, with 13 bases in the middle. The germline gives CDR1 KGHSH, CDR2 LQKENI. The CDR3 is CASSPLRGEVQETQYF. The CDR3 DNA sequence: TGTGCCAGCTCACCACTCCGTGGGGAGGTCCAAGAGACCCAGTACTTC.

A word on this clone: An end of the junction does not agree with germline; a read error may underlie this. The chain combines TRBV7-9 with TRBJ1-2, with 8 nucleotides matching TRBD1. Germline V gene lookup returns CDR1 SEHNR and CDR2 FQNEAQ (reference sequence). CDR3 length: 13 residues. This chain's CDR3 is CSSSYQGAQGYTF. The CDR3, as DNA: TGTTCCAGCAGCTACCAGGGGGCGCAAGGCTACACCTTC.

This chain links TRBV30 with TRBJ2-7, with 10 bases lining up with TRBD2. The CDR3 spans 15 residues. The germline V gene has CDR1 GTSNPN and CDR2 SVGIG (reference sequence). V shed 4 bases and J 3 bases; nucleotides not matched to a gene: 9. The CDR3 region is CAWTKAGGPFYEQYF. The CDR3 nucleotides read TGTGCCTGGACTAAAGCGGGAGGGCCTTTCTACGAGCAGTACTTC.

The chain is built from TRBV6-5 and TRBJ1-5; D is undetermined. The CDR3 consists of 13 residues. The V end was cut by 7 bases, the J end by 1 base, with 8 bases between. Germline V CDR1 and CDR2: MNHEY, SVGAGI. This CDR3 is CASKSESNQPQHF. The DNA for the CDR3 is TGTGCCAGCAAGTCGGAGAGCAATCAGCCCCAGCATTTT.

This chain links TRBV28 with TRBJ2-3; weak D call: TRBD2 (6 bases). V was shortened by 7 bases and J by 2 bases, with 16 bases between the two germline ends. Germline V gives CDR1 MDHEN, CDR2 SYDVKM. The CDR3 runs to 15 residues. CDR3 protein: CASNPLWGDTDTQYF. The CDR3 nucleotides read TGTGCCAGCAACCCTCTTTGGGGGGACACAGATACGCAGTATTTT.

V is TRBV30 and J is TRBJ1-4, with D tentatively TRBD1 (5 bases). The germline V gene has CDR1 GTSNPN and CDR2 SVGIG (reference sequence). Trimming left V 4 bases short and J 1 base short, with 22 bases between. The CDR3 contains 18 residues. The DNA for the CDR3 is TGTGCCTGGAAGAATGAGTGGTTGGGGCCCAGAACTAATGAAAAACTGTTTTTT. Translation gives CAWKNEWLGPRTNEKLFF.

The chain's CDR3 is CASSEDGGGTEAFF. CDR3 coding DNA: TGCGCCAGCAGCGAGGACGGAGGAGGGACTGAAGCTTTCTTT. The chain uses TRBV5-1 and TRBJ1-1; D is undetermined. CDR3 length equals 14 residues. The V end lost 4 bases, the J end lost 5 bases, and 15 bases lay between the germline ends. CDR1 and CDR2 (germline): SGHRS, YFSETQ. Using reference TRBV5-1 and TRBJ1-1 for the parts outside the CDR3, the full variable domain is KAGVTQTPRYLIKTRGQQVTLSCSPISGHRSVSWYQQTPGQGLQFLFEYFSETQRNKGNFPGRFSGRQFSNSRSEMNVSTLELGDSALYLCASSEDGGGTEAFFGQGTRLTVV.

The chain is built from TRBV6-1 and TRBJ2-2; TRBD2 might be the D (5 bases). V was clipped by 8 bases and J by 3 bases, with 10 bases between them. The germline V gene encodes CDR1 MNHNS and CDR2 SASEGT. This CDR3 is 13 amino acids long. The CDR3: CASEGVDTGELFF. The CDR3 DNA sequence: TGTGCCAGCGAGGGAGTGGACACCGGGGAGCTGTTTTTT.

The chain combines TRBV6-5 with TRBJ2-3, with TRBD2 identical over 8 bases. The junction had 3 bases not matched to a gene; V was cut back by 7 bases and J by 0 bases. CDR1 is MNHEY and CDR2 is SVGAGI in the germline V gene. There are 14 residues in the CDR3. The CDR3 region has the DNA TGTGCCAGCAAGGCTAGCGGGAGCACAGATACGCAGTATTTT. Its translation is CASKASGSTDTQYF.